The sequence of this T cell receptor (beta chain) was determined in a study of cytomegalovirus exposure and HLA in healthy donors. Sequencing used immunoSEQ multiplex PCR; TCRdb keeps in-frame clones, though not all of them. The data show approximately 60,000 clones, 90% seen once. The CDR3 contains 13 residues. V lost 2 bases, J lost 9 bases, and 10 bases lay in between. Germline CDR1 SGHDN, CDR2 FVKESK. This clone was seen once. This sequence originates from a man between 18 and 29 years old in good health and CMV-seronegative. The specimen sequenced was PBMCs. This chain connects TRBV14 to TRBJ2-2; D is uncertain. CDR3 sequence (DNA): TGTGCCAGCAGCCAAAGACTGGCCCGGGAGCTGTTTTTT. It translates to CASSQRLARELFF.